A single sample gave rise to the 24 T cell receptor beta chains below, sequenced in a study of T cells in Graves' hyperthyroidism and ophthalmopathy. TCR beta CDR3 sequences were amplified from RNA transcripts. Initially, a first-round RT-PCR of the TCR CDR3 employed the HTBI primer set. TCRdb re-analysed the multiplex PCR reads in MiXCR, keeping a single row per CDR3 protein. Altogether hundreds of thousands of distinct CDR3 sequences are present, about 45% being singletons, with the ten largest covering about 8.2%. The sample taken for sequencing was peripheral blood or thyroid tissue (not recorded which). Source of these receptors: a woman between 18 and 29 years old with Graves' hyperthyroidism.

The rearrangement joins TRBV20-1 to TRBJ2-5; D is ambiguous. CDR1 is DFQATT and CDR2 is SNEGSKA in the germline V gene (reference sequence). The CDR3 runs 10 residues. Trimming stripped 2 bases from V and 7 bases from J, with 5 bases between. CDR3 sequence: CSARPGTQYF. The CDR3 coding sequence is TGCAGTGCTAGACCGGGGACCCAGTACTTC.

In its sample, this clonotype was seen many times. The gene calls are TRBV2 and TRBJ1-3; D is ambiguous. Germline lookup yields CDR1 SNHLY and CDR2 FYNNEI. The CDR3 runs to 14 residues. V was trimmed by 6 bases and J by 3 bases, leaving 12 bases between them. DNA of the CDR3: TGTGCCAGCAGACACCGAAAGGGTGGAAACACCATATATTTT. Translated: CASRHRKGGNTIYF.

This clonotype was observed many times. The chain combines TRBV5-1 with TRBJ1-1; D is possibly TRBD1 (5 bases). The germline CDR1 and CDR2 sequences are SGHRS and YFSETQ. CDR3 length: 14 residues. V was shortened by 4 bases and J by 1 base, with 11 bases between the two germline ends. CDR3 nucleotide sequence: TGCGCCAGCAGCACCCTGACAGCGAACACTGAAGCTTTCTTT. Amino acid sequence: CASSTLTANTEAFF.

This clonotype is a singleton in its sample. The CDR3 DNA follows: TGTGCCAGCAGTGACTCGAGCGGACAGGGGAGCAATTCACCCCTCCACTTT. Protein: CASSDSSGQGSNSPLHF. This sequence joins TRBV2 and TRBJ1-6; 9 nucleotides match TRBD1. The germline V gene has CDR1 SNHLY and CDR2 FYNNEI. The CDR3 is 17 amino acids. V lost 3 bases to trimming and J lost 7 bases; unmatched junction nucleotides: 10.

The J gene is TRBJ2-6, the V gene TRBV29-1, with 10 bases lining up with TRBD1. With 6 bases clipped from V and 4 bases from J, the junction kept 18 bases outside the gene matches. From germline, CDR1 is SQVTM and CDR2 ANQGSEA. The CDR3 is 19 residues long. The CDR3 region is CSVSRFTGTGARGANVLTF. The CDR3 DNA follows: TGCAGCGTATCAAGGTTCACCGGGACAGGGGCGAGAGGGGCCAACGTCCTGACTTTC.

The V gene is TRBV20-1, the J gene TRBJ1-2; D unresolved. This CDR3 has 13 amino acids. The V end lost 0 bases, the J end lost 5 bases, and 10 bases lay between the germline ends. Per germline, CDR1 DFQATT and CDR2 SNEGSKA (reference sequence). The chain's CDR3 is CSARDEGAYGYTF. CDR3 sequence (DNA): TGCAGTGCTAGAGATGAGGGCGCGTATGGCTACACCTTC.

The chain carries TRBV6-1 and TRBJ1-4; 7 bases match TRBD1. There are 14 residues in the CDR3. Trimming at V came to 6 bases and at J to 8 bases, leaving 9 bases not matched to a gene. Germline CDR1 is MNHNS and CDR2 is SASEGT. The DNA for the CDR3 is TGTGCCAGCAGCCCTACAGGGACAGCCGAAAAACTGTTTTTT. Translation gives CASSPTGTAEKLFF.

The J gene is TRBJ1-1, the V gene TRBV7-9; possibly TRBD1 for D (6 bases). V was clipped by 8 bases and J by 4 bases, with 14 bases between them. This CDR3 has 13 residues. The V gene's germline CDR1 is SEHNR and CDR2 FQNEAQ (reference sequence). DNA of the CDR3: TGTGCCAGCGGCAACACAGGGTCCACTGAAGCTTTCTTT. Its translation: CASGNTGSTEAFF.

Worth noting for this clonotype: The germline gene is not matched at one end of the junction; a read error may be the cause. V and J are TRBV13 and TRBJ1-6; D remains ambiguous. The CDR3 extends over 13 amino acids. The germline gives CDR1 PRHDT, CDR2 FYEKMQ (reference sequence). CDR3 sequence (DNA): TGTGCCAGCAGCGTAGGTTCCTATTCACCCCTCCACTTT. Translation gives CASSVGSYSPLHF. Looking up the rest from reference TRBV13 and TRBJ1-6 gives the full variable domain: AAGVIQSPRHLIKEKRETATLKCYPIPRHDTVYWYQQGPGQDPQFLISFYEKMQSDKGSIPDRFSAQQFSDYHSELNMSSLELGDSALYFCASSVGSYSPLHFGNGTRLTVT.

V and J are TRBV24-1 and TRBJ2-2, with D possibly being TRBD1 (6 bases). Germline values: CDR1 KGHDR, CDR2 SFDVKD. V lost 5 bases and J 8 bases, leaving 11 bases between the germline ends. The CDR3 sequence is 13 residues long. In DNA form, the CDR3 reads TGTGCCACCAGTGGGCCGGGGACAGGGGAGCTGTTTTTT. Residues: CATSGPGTGELFF.

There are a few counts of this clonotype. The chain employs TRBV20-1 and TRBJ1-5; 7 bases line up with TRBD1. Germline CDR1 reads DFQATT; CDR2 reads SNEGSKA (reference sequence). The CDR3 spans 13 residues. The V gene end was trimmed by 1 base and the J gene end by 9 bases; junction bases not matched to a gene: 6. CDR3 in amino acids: CSARGTGGRPQHF. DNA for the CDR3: TGCAGTGCTAGAGGGACAGGCGGGAGGCCCCAGCATTTT.

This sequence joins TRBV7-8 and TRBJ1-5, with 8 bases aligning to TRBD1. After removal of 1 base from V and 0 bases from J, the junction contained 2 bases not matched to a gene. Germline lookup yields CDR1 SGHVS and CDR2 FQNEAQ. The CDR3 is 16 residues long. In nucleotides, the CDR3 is TGTGCCAGCAGCTTAGACAGGGGGGCTAGCAATCAGCCCCAGCATTTT. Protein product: CASSLDRGASNQPQHF. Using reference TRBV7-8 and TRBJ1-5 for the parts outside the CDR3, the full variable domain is GAGVSQSPRYKVAKRGQDVALRCDPISGHVSLFWYQQALGQGPEFLTYFQNEAQLDKSGLPSDRFFAERPEGSVSTLKIQRTQQEDSAVYLCASSLDRGASNQPQHFGDGTRLSIL.

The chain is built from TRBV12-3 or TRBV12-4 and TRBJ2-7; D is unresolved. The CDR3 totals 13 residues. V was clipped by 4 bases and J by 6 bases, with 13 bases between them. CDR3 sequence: CASSSLEAREQYF. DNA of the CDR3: TGTGCCAGCAGTTCCCTTGAGGCCCGCGAGCAGTACTTC.

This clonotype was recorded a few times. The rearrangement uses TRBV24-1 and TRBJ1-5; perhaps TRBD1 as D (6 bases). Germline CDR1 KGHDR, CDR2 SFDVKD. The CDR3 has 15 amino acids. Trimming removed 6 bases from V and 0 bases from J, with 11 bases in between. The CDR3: CATSPTGDSNQPQHF. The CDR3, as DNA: TGTGCCACCAGTCCGACAGGAGATAGCAATCAGCCCCAGCATTTT.

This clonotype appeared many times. The CDR3 DNA reads TGCAGCGTTTATCCAGGGTGGGGAAATTCACCCCTCCACTTT. It translates to CSVYPGWGNSPLHF. The V call is TRBV29-1, the J call TRBJ1-6; possibly TRBD1 for D (5 bases). CDR1 is SQVTM and CDR2 is ANQGSEA in the germline V gene. This CDR3 comprises 14 residues. With 5 bases removed from V and 7 bases from J, the gap between germline ends came to 15 bases.

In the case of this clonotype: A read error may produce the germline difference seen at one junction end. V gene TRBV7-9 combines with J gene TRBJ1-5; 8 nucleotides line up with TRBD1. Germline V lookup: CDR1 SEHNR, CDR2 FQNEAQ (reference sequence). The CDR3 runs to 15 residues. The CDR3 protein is CASSDGQGSNQPQHF. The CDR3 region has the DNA TGCGCCAGCAGCGACGGACAGGGTAGCAATCAGCCCCAGCATTTT.

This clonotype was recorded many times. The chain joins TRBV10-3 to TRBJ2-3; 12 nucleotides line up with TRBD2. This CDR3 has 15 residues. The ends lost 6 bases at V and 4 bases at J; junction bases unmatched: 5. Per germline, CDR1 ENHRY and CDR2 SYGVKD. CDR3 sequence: CAISETSGSSDTQYF. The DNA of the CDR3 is TGTGCCATCAGCGAGACTAGCGGGAGCTCAGATACGCAGTATTTT.

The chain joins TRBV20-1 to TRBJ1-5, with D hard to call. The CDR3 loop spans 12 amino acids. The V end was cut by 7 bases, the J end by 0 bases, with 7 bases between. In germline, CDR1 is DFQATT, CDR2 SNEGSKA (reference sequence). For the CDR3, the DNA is TGCAGTGTTAACAATAGCAATCAGCCCCAGCATTTT. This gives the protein CSVNNSNQPQHF.

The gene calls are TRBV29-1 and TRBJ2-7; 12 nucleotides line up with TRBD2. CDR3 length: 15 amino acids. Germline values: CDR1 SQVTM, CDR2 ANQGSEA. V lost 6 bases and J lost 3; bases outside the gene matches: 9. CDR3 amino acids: CSVTGLAGKDYEQYF. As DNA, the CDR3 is TGCAGCGTAACCGGACTAGCGGGGAAGGACTACGAGCAGTACTTC.

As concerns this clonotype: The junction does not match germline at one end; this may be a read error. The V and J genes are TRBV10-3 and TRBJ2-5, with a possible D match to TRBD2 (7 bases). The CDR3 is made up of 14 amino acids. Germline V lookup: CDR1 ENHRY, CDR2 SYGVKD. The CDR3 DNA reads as TGTGCCATCAGTGGGGGGGGCGGACAAGAGACCCAATACTTC. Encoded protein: CAISGGGGQETQYF.

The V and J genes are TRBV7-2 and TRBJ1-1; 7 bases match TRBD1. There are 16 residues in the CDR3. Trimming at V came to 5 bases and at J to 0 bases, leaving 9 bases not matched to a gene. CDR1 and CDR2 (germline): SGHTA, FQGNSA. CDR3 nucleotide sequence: TGTGCCAGCAGCCTGCAGGGACAGACAATGAACACTGAAGCTTTCTTT. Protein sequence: CASSLQGQTMNTEAFF.

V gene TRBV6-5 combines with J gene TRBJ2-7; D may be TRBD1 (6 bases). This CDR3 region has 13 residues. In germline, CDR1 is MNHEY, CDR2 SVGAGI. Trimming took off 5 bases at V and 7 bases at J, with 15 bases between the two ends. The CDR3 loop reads CASSPLGRGEQYF. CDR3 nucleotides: TGTGCCAGCAGTCCCCTGGGAAGGGGGGAGCAGTACTTC.

CDR3 region: CASSDPGTGVTYEQYF. The CDR3 DNA reads TGTGCCAGCAGTGACCCCGGGACAGGGGTCACCTACGAGCAGTACTTC. The rearrangement uses TRBV6-4 and TRBJ2-7, with 10 positions matching TRBD1. With V trimmed by 2 bases and J by 2 bases, 6 bases remained unmatched. The CDR3 has 16 residues. Germline CDR1 reads MRHNA; CDR2 reads SNTAGT.

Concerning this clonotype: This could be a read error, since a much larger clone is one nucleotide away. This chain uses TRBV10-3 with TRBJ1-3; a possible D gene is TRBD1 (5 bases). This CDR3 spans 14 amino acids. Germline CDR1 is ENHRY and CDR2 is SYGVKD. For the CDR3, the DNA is TGTGCCATCAGTGACCGGGACGCTGGAAACACCGTATATTTT. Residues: CAISDRDAGNTVYF.